This entry lists 29 T cell receptor beta chains sequenced from one sample in a study of blood T cell repertoires in COVID-19. TCRdb's table, derived via immunoSEQ multiplex PCR, lists solely in-frame clones and lacks some. This sample yields 65,000 to 75,000 clones, of which 91% are seen a single time; around 13% belongs to the top ten. The sequencing input was peripheral blood. The receptors stem from a human donor with active COVID-19. The donor label of this sample is uncertain.

The CDR3 bases are TGCGCCAGCAGCCAACCCGAGCGGGAGACCTACTTC. Translating it yields CASSQPERETYF. V usage is TRBV4-1 and J usage is TRBJ2-7; 8 bases line up with TRBD2. Germline V lookup: CDR1 MGHRA, CDR2 YSYEKL. V shed 2 bases and J 13 bases; nucleotides not matched to a gene: 7. CDR3 length: 12 amino acids.

The chain couples TRBV5-1 to TRBJ2-7, with a possible D match to TRBD2 (6 bases). This CDR3 comprises 18 residues. Germline-derived CDR1 and CDR2 are SGHRS and YFSETQ. The germline V and J ends were trimmed by 0 bases and 2 bases, with 21 bases remaining between them. CDR3 loop: CASSLAGGKVGGAYEQYF. The CDR3 DNA reads TGCGCCAGCAGCTTGGCCGGCGGGAAGGTCGGGGGAGCCTACGAGCAGTACTTC.

The J gene is TRBJ2-1, the V gene TRBV7-3; TRBD1 matches at 8 bases. The CDR3 consists of 13 residues. The junction had 2 bases not matched to a gene; V was cut back by 5 bases and J by 5 bases. Germline assignment: CDR1 SGHTA and CDR2 FQGTGA. The CDR3 DNA sequence: TGTGCCAGCAGCCCGGGACAGGACAATGAGCAGTTCTTC. It yields the protein CASSPGQDNEQFF.

The chain combines TRBV7-2 with TRBJ2-3; perhaps TRBD2 as D (6 bases). The germline V and J ends were trimmed by 1 base and 5 bases, with 13 bases remaining between them. CDR1 SGHTA and CDR2 FQGNSA come from the germline V gene. The CDR3 totals 15 residues. The CDR3 region is CASSLVGGFQDTQYF. The CDR3 DNA follows: TGTGCCAGCAGCTTAGTCGGGGGATTCCAAGATACGCAGTATTTT.

CDR3 in DNA: TGTGCCATCAGAGGGGATAATTCACCCCTCCACTTT. It codes for CAIRGDNSPLHF. V is TRBV10-3 and J is TRBJ1-6; weak D call: TRBD1 (5 bases). There are 12 residues in the CDR3. V was trimmed by 6 bases and J by 5 bases, leaving 5 bases between them. Germline V lookup: CDR1 ENHRY, CDR2 SYGVKD.

This clone was found once. This chain joins TRBV4-1 and TRBJ2-4; D remains unclear. Germline-derived CDR1 and CDR2 are MGHRA and YSYEKL. V shed 0 bases and J shed 9 bases, with 6 bases lying between them. There are 12 residues in the CDR3. CDR3 sequence (DNA): TGCGCCAGCAGCCAAGAGGGCGCCATTCAGTACTTC. The encoded protein is CASSQEGAIQYF.

V and J are TRBV9 and TRBJ2-3, with D perhaps matching TRBD1 (5 bases). The CDR3 has 16 amino acids. Germline V lookup: CDR1 SGDLS, CDR2 YYNGEE. V gave up 0 bases and J gave up 2 bases, with 13 bases separating them. CDR3 sequence: CASSVGWGDVTDTQYF. The CDR3 bases are TGTGCCAGCAGCGTAGGGTGGGGCGACGTCACAGATACGCAGTATTTT.

This clone was detected a few times. V is TRBV28 and J is TRBJ2-7, with 8 positions matching TRBD2. Trimming removed 6 bases from V and 2 bases from J; junction bases left unmatched: 3. CDR1 is MDHEN and CDR2 is SYDVKM in the germline V gene. The CDR3 consists of 13 residues. The CDR3 spells CASRLAGTYEQYF. The CDR3 DNA is TGTGCCAGCAGGCTAGCGGGTACCTACGAGCAGTACTTC.

This sequence joins TRBV6-5 and TRBJ2-7; 11 bases line up with TRBD2. The CDR3 is 13 residues long. CDR1 MNHEY and CDR2 SVGAGI come from the germline V gene. The V and J ends lost 10 bases and 4 bases, in that order; junction bases with no gene match: 6. This chain's CDR3 is CAILAGGRYEQYF. CDR3 in DNA: TGTGCCATTCTAGCGGGAGGCAGGTACGAGCAGTACTTC.

V and J are TRBV19 and TRBJ1-5, with 9 positions matching TRBD1. V lost 5 bases and J lost 1; bases outside the gene matches: 6. The CDR3 consists of 16 residues. Germline V gene lookup returns CDR1 LNHDA and CDR2 SQIVND (reference sequence). The CDR3 spells CASSLWDRDSNQPQHF. DNA for the CDR3: TGTGCCAGTAGTCTGTGGGACAGGGACAGCAATCAGCCCCAGCATTTT.

The table lists this clone with a few counts. The chain couples TRBV12-5 to TRBJ2-7; TRBD2 aligns across 7 bases. CDR1 is LGHNT and CDR2 is FRNRAP in the germline V gene. This CDR3 has 18 residues. J was trimmed by 3 bases and V by 5 bases; bases with no gene match: 19. The CDR3 loop is CASGNLFEVSWGGYEQYF. In DNA, the CDR3 is TGTGCTAGTGGTAACCTATTCGAAGTGTCGTGGGGGGGCTACGAGCAGTACTTC.

This sequence joins TRBV24-1 and TRBJ2-3, with a weak D call TRBD2 (5 bases). Germline-derived CDR1 and CDR2 are KGHDR and SFDVKD. Trimming took 3 bases from V and 0 from J, leaving 6 bases between them. CDR3 size: 14 residues. The CDR3 DNA follows: TGTGCCACCAGTGATCGGGGAAGCACAGATACGCAGTATTTT. It encodes CATSDRGSTDTQYF.

The chain links TRBV18 to TRBJ1-5, with D unclear. The CDR3 consists of 16 residues. The ends were cut back, 0 bases at V and 0 bases at J, with 9 bases in the middle. CDR1 and CDR2 from the germline V gene are KGHSH and LQKENI. The CDR3 region is CASSPPELYSNQPQHF. As DNA, the CDR3 is TGTGCCAGCTCACCACCGGAGCTTTATAGCAATCAGCCCCAGCATTTT.

The chain has TRBV9 and TRBJ2-7, with 7 bases identical to TRBD2. The CDR3 has 16 amino acids. V gave up 2 bases and J gave up 3 bases; unmatched junction bases: 11. From germline, CDR1 is SGDLS and CDR2 YYNGEE. The CDR3 sequence: CASSVTSASSFYEQYF. CDR3 bases: TGTGCCAGCAGCGTTACTAGCGCATCGAGCTTCTACGAGCAGTACTTC.

This chain joins TRBV29-1 and TRBJ1-2; possibly TRBD1 for D (5 bases). The germline V gene has CDR1 SQVTM and CDR2 ANQGSEA. The V gene lost 6 bases and the J gene lost 5 bases, with 16 bases spanning the gap. The CDR3 runs 13 residues. CDR3 nucleotide sequence: TGCAGCGTAGAGTATACAGGATATTATGGCTACACCTTC. This gives the protein CSVEYTGYYGYTF.

This chain links TRBV28 with TRBJ1-3; D is unclear. V dropped 4 bases and J dropped 4 bases, with 11 bases sitting between them. CDR3 size: 14 residues. Germline-derived CDR1 and CDR2 are MDHEN and SYDVKM. Written as DNA, the CDR3 is TGTGCCAGCAGTTCCCAGGTGGGCGGAAACACCATATATTTT. This encodes CASSSQVGGNTIYF.

V and J are TRBV9 and TRBJ2-5; possibly TRBD2 for D (5 bases). The V gene's germline CDR1 is SGDLS and CDR2 YYNGEE. This CDR3 contains 15 residues. V was pared by 3 bases and J by 1 base, with 13 bases between. DNA for the CDR3: TGTGCCAGCAGCGAGCACTCTGCGGGCCAAGAGACCCAGTACTTC. Its translation: CASSEHSAGQETQYF.

This rearrangement joins TRBV28 to TRBJ2-1; perhaps TRBD1 as D (5 bases). The CDR3 extends over 14 amino acids. CDR1 is MDHEN, CDR2 SYDVKM, per germline. V dropped 2 bases and J dropped 7 bases, with 12 bases sitting between them. CDR3 in amino acids: CASSLQGVLNEQFF. The CDR3 bases are TGTGCCAGCAGTTTACAGGGCGTTTTAAATGAGCAGTTCTTC.

V gene TRBV6-6 combines with J gene TRBJ2-5; 9 positions match TRBD1. The germline V gene has CDR1 MNHNY and CDR2 SVGAGI (reference sequence). There are 15 residues in the CDR3. Trimming removed 6 bases from V and 3 bases from J; junction bases left unmatched: 8. The CDR3 is CASSRGQGWEETQYF. The DNA for the CDR3 is TGTGCCAGCAGCCGGGGACAGGGTTGGGAAGAGACCCAGTACTTC.

V and J are TRBV29-1 and TRBJ1-2, with a weak D call TRBD1 (6 bases). The CDR3 totals 14 residues. CDR1 is SQVTM and CDR2 is ANQGSEA in the germline V gene. The V gene lost 4 bases and the J gene lost 8 bases, with 20 bases spanning the gap. In nucleotides, the CDR3 is TGCAGCGTTGGCGGGGGGCCTCTGTCGTTAGGCTACACCTTC. Amino acids: CSVGGGPLSLGYTF.

The chain links TRBV19 to TRBJ2-3, with 9 bases matching TRBD2. From germline, CDR1 is LNHDA and CDR2 SQIVND (reference sequence). The trim removed 1 base at V and 6 bases at J, leaving 2 bases unmatched. This CDR3 spans 14 amino acids. CDR3 sequence reads: CASSIVAGADTQYF. CDR3 sequence (DNA): TGTGCCAGTAGTATAGTAGCGGGAGCCGATACGCAGTATTTT.

The chain employs TRBV12-5 and TRBJ2-5; 11 nucleotides align to TRBD2. V lost 7 bases and J lost 4; bases outside the gene matches: 17. The CDR3 extends over 18 amino acids. Germline CDR1 LGHNT, CDR2 FRNRAP. The DNA of the CDR3 is TGTGCTAGTGCCCCCTCGAGGGTAGCGGGAGGGGGGGGAGAGACCCAGTACTTC. It translates to CASAPSRVAGGGGETQYF.

This chain connects TRBV7-2 to TRBJ2-7, with 11 bases lining up with TRBD1. CDR3 length: 14 residues. V lost 7 bases, J lost 6 bases, and 8 bases stayed unmatched. CDR1 and CDR2 (germline): SGHTA, FQGNSA. DNA for the CDR3: TGTGCCAGCAAACAGGACAGGGGGCTTTTCGAGCAGTACTTC. Protein product: CASKQDRGLFEQYF.

V is TRBV28 and J is TRBJ2-6, with D uncertain. The CDR3 loop spans 15 amino acids. CDR1 is MDHEN, CDR2 SYDVKM, per germline. The V end lost 2 bases, the J end lost 0 bases, and 5 bases lay between the germline ends. CDR3 region: CASSLQVSGANVLTF. The DNA for the CDR3 is TGTGCCAGCAGTTTACAGGTCTCTGGGGCCAACGTCCTGACTTTC.

The chain employs TRBV18 and TRBJ2-1; tentative D call: TRBD1 (5 bases). Germline V gene data show CDR1 as KGHSH and CDR2 as LQKENI. V dropped 5 bases and J dropped 15 bases, with 14 bases sitting between them. This CDR3 has 11 residues. DNA for the CDR3: TGTGCCAGCTCAGGACAAAACCAGGCGTTCTTC. This gives the protein CASSGQNQAFF.

The V call is TRBV2, the J call TRBJ2-1, with D perhaps matching TRBD1 (6 bases). The ends were cut back, 6 bases at V and 11 bases at J, with 20 bases in the middle. Germline loops: CDR1 SNHLY, CDR2 FYNNEI. The CDR3 runs 14 residues. CDR3: CASSDSTGGFKQFF. The CDR3 nucleotides are TGTGCCAGCAGCGACTCGACAGGTGGGTTTAAGCAGTTCTTC.

V gene TRBV10-2 combines with J gene TRBJ1-2; 7 bases are shared with TRBD1. The CDR3 extends over 15 amino acids. The V segment lost 3 bases and the J segment 5 bases; nucleotides outside the gene matches: 9. Germline-derived CDR1 and CDR2 are WSHSY and SAAADI. The CDR3 region is CASSDSNRGLYGYTF. The CDR3 DNA follows: TGCGCCAGCAGTGACTCTAACAGGGGTTTGTATGGCTACACCTTC.

The V call is TRBV6-5, the J call TRBJ1-4, with D possibly matching TRBD1 (5 bases). Trimming shortened V by 0 bases and J by 7 bases, and 12 bases separated the two germline ends. Germline values: CDR1 MNHEY, CDR2 SVGAGI. This CDR3 spans 15 amino acids. CDR3 in amino acids: CASSYSGGSGEKLFF. CDR3 nucleotides: TGTGCCAGCAGTTACTCGGGGGGGAGTGGTGAAAAACTGTTTTTT.

The chain links TRBV7-2 to TRBJ2-7; D unclear. The ends were cut back, 5 bases at V and 0 bases at J, with 5 bases in the middle. This CDR3 is built from 12 residues. CDR1 and CDR2 from the germline V gene are SGHTA and FQGNSA. The CDR3 here is CASSISSYEQYF. The CDR3 DNA reads TGTGCCAGCAGCATCTCCTCCTACGAGCAGTACTTC. The complete variable domain, with remaining parts taken from reference TRBV7-2 and TRBJ2-7, reads GAGVSQSPSNKVTEKGKDVELRCDPISGHTALYWYRQSLGQGLEFLIYFQGNSAPDKSGLPSDRFSAERTGGSVSTLTIQRTQQEDSAVYLCASSISSYEQYFGPGTRLTVT.